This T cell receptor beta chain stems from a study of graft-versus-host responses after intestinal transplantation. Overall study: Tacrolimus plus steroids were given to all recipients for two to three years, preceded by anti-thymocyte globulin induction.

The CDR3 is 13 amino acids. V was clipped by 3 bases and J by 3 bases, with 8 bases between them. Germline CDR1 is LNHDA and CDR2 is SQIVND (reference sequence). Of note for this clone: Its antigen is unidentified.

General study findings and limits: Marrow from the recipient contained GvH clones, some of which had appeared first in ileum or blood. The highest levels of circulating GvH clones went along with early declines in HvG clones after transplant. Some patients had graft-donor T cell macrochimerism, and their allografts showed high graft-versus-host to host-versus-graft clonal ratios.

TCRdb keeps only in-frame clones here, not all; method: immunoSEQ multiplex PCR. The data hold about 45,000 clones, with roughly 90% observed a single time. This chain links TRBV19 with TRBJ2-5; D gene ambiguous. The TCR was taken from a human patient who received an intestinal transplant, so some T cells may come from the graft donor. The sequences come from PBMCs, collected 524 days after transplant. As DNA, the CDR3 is TGTGCCAGTAGTATGGCAGGCGAAGAGACCCAGTACTTC. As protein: CASSMAGEETQYF.